Described below is a single T cell receptor (beta chain) sequence and its context. The antigen remains undetermined. A much bigger clone sits one base away, suggesting this may be a read error. The sample is drawn from a study of blood T cells in healthy people across ages. A second roughly 6 to 12 cycle PCR used barcoded and J-beta primers. One entry per CDR3 protein, called by TCRdb with MiXCR from the 5' RACE reads. This sample has about 400,000 distinct CDR3 sequences, with approximately 51% found just once. Samples each had at least 5 micrograms of total RNA extracted. Whole-study results and caveats: Older individuals had lower TCR beta diversity per million T cells (the decline was roughly linear). Naive CD4+ cell counts and diversity both ran higher in long-lived than in aged donors.

Sequenced material: blood. The origin of this receptor is a man between 60 and 70 years old in good health.

In nucleotides, the CDR3 is TGTGCCAGCAGCGTAACAGGGAGGGAGACCCAGTACTTC. Its translation: CASSVTGRETQYF. The rearrangement uses TRBV7-2 and TRBJ2-5; D is tentatively TRBD1 or TRBD2 (6 bases each). The CDR3 sequence is 13 residues long. V lost 5 bases, J lost 5 bases, and 12 bases lay in between. Germline V CDR1 and CDR2: SGHTA, FQGNSA.